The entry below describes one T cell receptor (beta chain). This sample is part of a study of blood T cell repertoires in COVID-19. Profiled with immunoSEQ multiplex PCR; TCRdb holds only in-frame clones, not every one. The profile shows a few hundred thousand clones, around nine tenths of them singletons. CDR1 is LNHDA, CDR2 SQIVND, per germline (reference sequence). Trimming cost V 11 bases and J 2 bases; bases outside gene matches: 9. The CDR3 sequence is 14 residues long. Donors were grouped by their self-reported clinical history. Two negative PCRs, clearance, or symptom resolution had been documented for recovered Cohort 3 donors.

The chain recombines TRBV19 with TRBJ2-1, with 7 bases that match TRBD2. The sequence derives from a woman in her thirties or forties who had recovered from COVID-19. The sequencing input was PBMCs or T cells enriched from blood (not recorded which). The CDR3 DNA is TGTGCCGCTGGGAGGGAGGGCCCCTACAATGAGCAGTTCTTC. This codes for CAAGREGPYNEQFF.